The sequence of this T cell receptor beta chain was determined in a study of tissue T cells after allogeneic stem cell transplantation. Across the whole study: Graft-versus-host disease patients received grafts, four unmodified and three CD34-selected to deplete T cells. Findings and limits, study-wide: Some tissue clones might be persisting host cells; their alloreactivity or antigen specificity was not determined. Only a limited share of tissue TCRs appeared in blood or spleen.

Per germline, CDR1 DFQATT and CDR2 SNEGSKA (reference sequence). The V end was cut by 3 bases, the J end by 3 bases, with 8 bases between. This CDR3 has 13 amino acids. Only in-frame clones appear in the TCRdb table, and some are missing; sequencing was by immunoSEQ multiplex PCR. Counted here are around 2,000 clones, about 67% occurring once; the ten biggest clones make up roughly 16%. Remarks on this clone: Its antigen is as yet unknown.

This research-autopsy study prospectively enrolled adult allogeneic hematopoietic cell transplant recipients with steroid-refractory graft-versus-host disease. The sample was ileal tissue, taken at autopsy. The rearrangement joins TRBV20-1 to TRBJ1-4; D not certain. The clonotype originates from a male patient aged 60 or older with steroid-refractory graft-versus-host disease after an allogeneic stem cell transplant. Some T cells here may be from the graft donor. DNA of the CDR3: TGCAGTGCTAGTAGCGGAGCTAATGAAAAACTGTTTTTT. It encodes CSASSGANEKLFF.